These 18 T cell receptor beta chains share one sample of origin, sequenced in a study of cytomegalovirus exposure and HLA in healthy donors (dated by TCRdb to the late 2010s). Libraries came from the immunoSEQ multiplex PCR assay. For the multiplex PCR, a mixture combining 60 forward primers for TCR Vbeta segments and 13 reverse primers for TCR Jbeta segments was used. The immuneACCESS repertoire file appears here via TCRdb, limited to in-frame rearrangements. These files lack a portion of the clones; in checked studies, under half of the deficit traces to unresolved V genes, and the cause of the others is not known. The sample yields hundreds of thousands of clones; about 75% were counted once. The ten largest clonotypes hold 1.5% to 2% of the sample. The sequencing input was PBMCs. Receptor source: a male donor in good health and CMV-seronegative.

CDR3 nucleotide sequence: TGTGCCAGCAGCCGGGGGGGACGGGCCAAAAACATTCAGTACTTC. As protein: CASSRGGRAKNIQYF. J is TRBJ2-4 and V is TRBV28; 8 nucleotides line up with TRBD2. The CDR3 runs to 15 residues. Per germline, CDR1 MDHEN and CDR2 SYDVKM. V lost 6 bases and J lost 1; bases outside the gene matches: 5.

The rearrangement uses TRBV28 and TRBJ1-1, with D unresolved. The CDR3 runs 10 residues. V was shortened by 8 bases and J by 11 bases, with 12 bases between the two germline ends. Looked up from germline, CDR1 is MDHEN and CDR2 is SYDVKM. This CDR3 reads CASGLRRAFF. The CDR3 bases are TGTGCCAGCGGACTCCGGCGGGCTTTCTTT.

The V gene is TRBV14, the J gene TRBJ2-1; 13 bases agree with TRBD2. V lost 4 bases, J lost 7 bases, and 4 bases stayed unmatched. Germline V gene lookup returns CDR1 SGHDN and CDR2 FVKESK. This CDR3 region has 15 residues. Here the CDR3 DNA reads TGTGCCAGCAGCCGGGGACTAGCGGGATTGAATGAGCAGTTCTTC. It specifies CASSRGLAGLNEQFF. The entire variable domain, with the rest obtained from reference TRBV14 and TRBJ2-1, is as follows: EAGVTQFPSHSVIEKGQTVTLRCDPISGHDNLYWYRRVMGKEIKFLLHFVKESKQDESGMPNNRFLAERTGGTYSTLKVQPAELEDSGVYFCASSRGLAGLNEQFFGPGTRLTVL.

The CDR3 loop is CASSLGLAAYEQYF. The CDR3 DNA reads as TGTGCCAGCAGCTTGGGACTAGCGGCATACGAGCAGTACTTC. V and J are TRBV7-8 and TRBJ2-7; 11 bases fit TRBD2. J gave up 4 bases and V 3 bases, and 2 bases lay outside the gene matches. The CDR3 is 14 residues long. Germline V gene data show CDR1 as SGHVS and CDR2 as FQNEAQ.

V usage is TRBV4-1 and J usage is TRBJ1-4; D ambiguous. Germline lookup yields CDR1 MGHRA and CDR2 YSYEKL. The germline V and J ends were trimmed by 6 bases and 8 bases, with 7 bases remaining between them. CDR3 length equals 11 residues. The CDR3 coding sequence is TGCGCCAGCAGTAATTTCGAAAAACTGTTTTTT. This translates into CASSNFEKLFF.

The sample holds a few counts of this clone. CDR3 nucleotides: TGTGCCAGCAGCCAAGATACTAGCGGGGGCCCACCCAGCCAAGAGACCCAGTACTTC. This gives the protein CASSQDTSGGPPSQETQYF. J is TRBJ2-5 and V is TRBV4-2; 11 bases match TRBD2. This CDR3 region has 19 residues. V was clipped by 0 bases and J by 1 base; unmatched bases: 10. The germline gives CDR1 LGHNA, CDR2 YNFKEQ.

This clone has a handful of counts. This chain joins TRBV7-9 and TRBJ2-5, with 8 bases aligning to TRBD1. The CDR3 consists of 16 residues. Germline CDR1 and CDR2: SEHNR and FQNEAQ (reference sequence). The V segment lost 5 bases and the J segment 6 bases; nucleotides outside the gene matches: 14. The CDR3 DNA sequence: TGTGCCAGCAGCGGGAGCAGGGACAGGACCAGGCAGACCCAGTACTTC. Translation gives CASSGSRDRTRQTQYF.

The V gene is TRBV11-2, the J gene TRBJ2-3; TRBD1 is a possible D gene (5 bases). The CDR3 consists of 16 residues. Trimming stripped 2 bases from V and 2 bases from J, with 14 bases between. The germline gives CDR1 SGHAT, CDR2 FQNNGV. This chain's CDR3 is CASSLHQDTLTDTQYF. CDR3 sequence (DNA): TGTGCCAGCAGCTTACACCAGGACACGCTCACAGATACGCAGTATTTT.

The sample holds a few counts of this clone. This chain links TRBV5-6 with TRBJ1-4, with 9 bases fitting TRBD1. The V gene end was trimmed by 4 bases and the J gene end by 6 bases; junction bases not matched to a gene: 4. The length of the CDR3 is 14 residues. The germline V gene encodes CDR1 SGHDT and CDR2 YYEEEE. CDR3: CASSLRTGDEKLFF. Written as DNA, the CDR3 is TGTGCCAGCAGCCTACGGACAGGGGATGAAAAACTGTTTTTT.

This clone was seen a handful of times. The CDR3 region is CASSWMGLAGSTGELFF. In nucleotides, the CDR3 is TGCGCCAGCAGCTGGATGGGACTAGCGGGGAGCACCGGGGAGCTGTTTTTT. The chain carries TRBV5-1 and TRBJ2-2; 13 nucleotides line up with TRBD2. CDR3 length: 17 amino acids. V lost 3 bases and J lost 4; bases outside the gene matches: 6. Germline values: CDR1 SGHRS, CDR2 YFSETQ.

The chain couples TRBV6-5 to TRBJ2-3; 8 positions agree with TRBD1. J gave up 3 bases and V 0 bases, and 5 bases lay outside the gene matches. Germline V gives CDR1 MNHEY, CDR2 SVGAGI. The CDR3 runs to 16 residues. The CDR3 DNA sequence: TGTGCCAGCAGTTACTCGAGAACAGGGGGGACAGATACGCAGTATTTT. It yields the protein CASSYSRTGGTDTQYF.

The chain has TRBV2 and TRBJ2-7; D remains unclear. V lost 2 bases and J lost 2, with 7 bases in between. This CDR3 comprises 13 residues. Germline assignment: CDR1 SNHLY and CDR2 FYNNEI. CDR3 in DNA: TGTGCCAGCAGTGAACCTCACACCTACGAGCAGTACTTC. This translates into CASSEPHTYEQYF.

The chain joins TRBV7-9 to TRBJ2-2; a possible D gene is TRBD2 (6 bases). The CDR3 is 17 amino acids. CDR1 is SEHNR, CDR2 FQNEAQ, per germline (reference sequence). The V end lost 2 bases, the J end lost 5 bases, and 18 bases lay between the germline ends. The CDR3 DNA follows: TGTGCCAGCAGCTTATCGGTTGGAGGGGATGGGACCGGGGAGCTGTTTTTT. It is translated as CASSLSVGGDGTGELFF.

There are a few counts of this clone. The chain uses TRBV5-1 and TRBJ2-3; TRBD1 agrees at 10 bases. CDR3 length equals 15 residues. Germline V gene lookup returns CDR1 SGHRS and CDR2 YFSETQ. With V trimmed by 7 bases and J by 4 bases, 9 bases remained unmatched. CDR3 nucleotide sequence: TGCGCCAGCCGCCTATGGGACAGGGGCGCAGATACGCAGTATTTT. Its translation: CASRLWDRGADTQYF.

The rearrangement uses TRBV12-5 and TRBJ2-1, with TRBD1 matching over 9 bases. Looked up from germline, CDR1 is LGHNT and CDR2 is FRNRAP. CDR3 size: 18 residues. J was trimmed by 4 bases and V by 2 bases; bases with no gene match: 12. The CDR3 bases are TGTGCTAGTGGTTTGTTTAACGACAGGGGGGATCTTTACAATGAGCAGTTCTTC. This translates into CASGLFNDRGDLYNEQFF.

The gene calls are TRBV5-8 and TRBJ1-5, with 7 bases identical to TRBD1. V gave up 3 bases and J gave up 6 bases; unmatched junction bases: 18. Germline lookup yields CDR1 SGHTS and CDR2 YDEGEE. This CDR3 comprises 18 residues. The CDR3 sequence is CASSSQLSLTGWTQPQHF. CDR3 in DNA: TGTGCCAGCAGCTCCCAATTATCCTTGACAGGGTGGACTCAGCCCCAGCATTTT.

This clone was seen only a few times. The chain is built from TRBV7-3 and TRBJ2-5; 9 bases fit TRBD2. Trimming removed 5 bases from V and 4 bases from J; junction bases left unmatched: 14. The CDR3 sequence is 17 residues long. Germline loops: CDR1 SGHTA, CDR2 FQGTGA. CDR3 coding DNA: TGTGCCAGCAGCCCGAGGGGGGGTAGCGGGAGTGGAGAGACCCAGTACTTC. It translates to CASSPRGGSGSGETQYF.

J is TRBJ2-7 and V is TRBV6-6, with D possibly being TRBD2 (5 bases). This CDR3 spans 11 amino acids. V lost 6 bases to trimming and J lost 9 bases, with 12 bases between them. CDR1 is MNHNY, CDR2 SVGAGI, per germline (reference sequence). In DNA form, the CDR3 reads TGTGCCAGCAGCTTAGGACGGGGGCAGTACTTC. Translated: CASSLGRGQYF.